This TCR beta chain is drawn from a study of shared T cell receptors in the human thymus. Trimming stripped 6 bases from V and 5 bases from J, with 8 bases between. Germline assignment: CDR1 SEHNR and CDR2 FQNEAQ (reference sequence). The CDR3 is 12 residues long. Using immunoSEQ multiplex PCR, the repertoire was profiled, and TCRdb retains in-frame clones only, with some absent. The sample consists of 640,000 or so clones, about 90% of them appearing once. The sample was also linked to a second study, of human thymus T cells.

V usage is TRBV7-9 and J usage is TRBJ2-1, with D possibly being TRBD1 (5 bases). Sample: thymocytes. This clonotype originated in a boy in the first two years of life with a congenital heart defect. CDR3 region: CASRTGDNEQFF. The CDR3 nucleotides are TGTGCCAGCAGAACAGGAGACAATGAGCAGTTCTTC.